The 26 T cell receptor beta chains reported below all come from one sample, sequenced in a study of OX40 agonist ivuxolimab in advanced cancers. The data were produced by immunoSEQ multiplex PCR, yet TCRdb's version contains in-frame clones alone and is incomplete. The sample shows some 69,000 clones, around 90% of them seen only once. Sequencing used CD4+ or CD8+ T cells sorted from blood, obtained in a trial of the OX40 agonist ivuxolimab. These receptors all come from an adult with an advanced solid tumor such as melanoma, head and neck, liver or kidney cancer.

The rearrangement joins TRBV5-1 to TRBJ2-7; 9 bases are shared with TRBD1. The CDR3 runs to 14 residues. Germline values: CDR1 SGHRS, CDR2 YFSETQ. Germline trimming cut 5 bases from V and 3 bases from J; bases unmatched to any gene: 6. CDR3 residues: CASRRGQGFYEQYF. DNA of the CDR3: TGCGCCAGCAGGAGGGGACAGGGTTTCTACGAGCAGTACTTC.

DNA for the CDR3: TGTGCCAGCAGCCCCTCGGGACAGGGATACAATGAGCAGTTCTTC. This translates into CASSPSGQGYNEQFF. This chain connects TRBV7-3 to TRBJ2-1, with 9 positions matching TRBD1. Germline assignment: CDR1 SGHTA and CDR2 FQGTGA. V lost 5 bases to trimming and J lost 4 bases; unmatched junction nucleotides: 6. The CDR3 is 15 amino acids.

The chain is built from TRBV7-2 and TRBJ2-3; TRBD2 agrees at 16 bases. With 5 bases clipped from V and 6 bases from J, the junction kept 2 bases outside the gene matches. This CDR3 region has 15 residues. Germline V gene data show CDR1 as SGHTA and CDR2 as FQGNSA. The CDR3, as DNA: TGTGCCAGCAGCCAGGGACTAGCGGGGGGGGATACGCAGTATTTT. The encoded protein is CASSQGLAGGDTQYF.

This sequence joins TRBV9 and TRBJ2-2; a weak D match, TRBD1 (6 bases). The CDR3 spans 17 residues. V gave up 4 bases and J gave up 4 bases, with 20 bases separating them. Germline assignment: CDR1 SGDLS and CDR2 YYNGEE. Here the CDR3 reads CASSSRWSGASTGELFF. The CDR3 DNA reads as TGTGCCAGCAGCTCGCGGTGGTCAGGGGCTAGCACCGGGGAGCTGTTTTTT.

The chain has TRBV4-3 and TRBJ1-5; D is unclear. Germline-derived CDR1 and CDR2 are LGHNA and YSLEER. Deletions cut 0 bases from V and 0 bases from J, with 15 bases between. There are 18 residues in the CDR3. Here the CDR3 reads CASSQDGVGAYSNQPQHF. CDR3 sequence (DNA): TGCGCCAGCAGCCAAGATGGAGTGGGAGCTTATAGCAATCAGCCCCAGCATTTT.

The V gene is TRBV7-9, the J gene TRBJ2-5; 7 positions agree with TRBD2. The CDR3 covers 14 residues. After removal of 5 bases from V and 4 bases from J, the junction contained 7 bases not matched to a gene. From germline, CDR1 is SEHNR and CDR2 FQNEAQ (reference sequence). Written as DNA, the CDR3 is TGTGCCAGCAGCCGTTCGGGAGGCGGAGAGACCCAGTACTTC. Residues: CASSRSGGGETQYF.

V gene TRBV11-2 combines with J gene TRBJ1-3; no clear D. The V end lost 5 bases, the J end lost 4 bases, and 9 bases lay between the germline ends. From germline, CDR1 is SGHAT and CDR2 FQNNGV. CDR3 length: 13 amino acids. The CDR3 is CASSRLAGNTIYF. CDR3 coding DNA: TGTGCCAGCAGCCGTCTGGCCGGAAACACCATATATTTT.

This clone was seen only once. This chain links TRBV4-1 with TRBJ1-4, with no clear D. Germline-derived CDR1 and CDR2 are MGHRA and YSYEKL. V was shortened by 3 bases and J by 9 bases, with 20 bases between the two germline ends. The CDR3 has 16 residues. CDR3 protein: CASSHGDPVSHQKLFF. DNA of the CDR3: TGCGCCAGCAGCCACGGAGATCCCGTTTCCCATCAAAAACTGTTTTTT.

This chain connects TRBV7-6 to TRBJ2-5; D possibly corresponds to TRBD2 (6 bases). Trimming pared 5 bases from V and 2 bases from J, leaving 15 bases between. This CDR3 region has 15 residues. Germline values: CDR1 SGHVS, CDR2 FNYEAQ. For the CDR3, the DNA is TGTGCCAGCAGCGGTCAGACTAGTCGTCAAGAGACCCAGTACTTC. This encodes CASSGQTSRQETQYF.

The V and J genes are TRBV27 and TRBJ2-1; 9 bases map to TRBD2. Unmatched junction bases numbered 5, after V lost 5 bases and J lost 3 bases. The CDR3 is 15 residues long. The germline gives CDR1 MNHEY, CDR2 SMNVEV (reference sequence). CDR3 residues: CASSKRLAVYNEQFF. CDR3 sequence (DNA): TGTGCCAGCAGTAAGCGACTAGCGGTCTACAATGAGCAGTTCTTC.

The V and J genes are TRBV11-2 and TRBJ2-7, with 8 bases that match TRBD2. The junction had 7 bases not matched to a gene; V was cut back by 1 base and J by 2 bases. This CDR3 is built from 16 residues. Germline V CDR1 and CDR2: SGHAT, FQNNGV. For the CDR3, the DNA is TGTGCCAGCAGCTTAGGCATAGCGGGACTCACCTACGAGCAGTACTTC. It encodes CASSLGIAGLTYEQYF.

The chain joins TRBV18 to TRBJ1-2; 9 bases are shared with TRBD1. V lost 4 bases and J lost 2; bases outside the gene matches: 11. The CDR3 totals 17 residues. CDR1 is KGHSH, CDR2 LQKENI, per germline. CDR3 residues: CASSRGTGLTQNYGYTF. CDR3 bases: TGTGCCAGCTCACGAGGGACAGGGCTTACACAAAACTATGGCTACACCTTC.

The chain has TRBV14 and TRBJ1-4; 7 positions match TRBD1. This CDR3 is built from 15 residues. CDR1 and CDR2 (germline): SGHDN, FVKESK. J gave up 8 bases and V 4 bases, and 10 bases lay outside the gene matches. DNA of the CDR3: TGTGCCAGCAGCCGCAGCCCGGGACAGTCGGAAAAACTGTTTTTT. It yields the protein CASSRSPGQSEKLFF.

This chain joins TRBV6-5 and TRBJ1-5; D is unclear. Germline V gene data show CDR1 as MNHEY and CDR2 as SVGAGI. This CDR3 comprises 15 residues. V shed 5 bases and J shed 2 bases, with 13 bases lying between them. The DNA of the CDR3 is TGTGCCAGCAGTCGGTCCACCTCTGGCAATCAGCCCCAGCATTTT. Translation: CASSRSTSGNQPQHF.

This clone was found a few times. The chain couples TRBV4-3 to TRBJ1-2; D is unclear. The CDR3 has 16 amino acids. Trimming pared 2 bases from V and 2 bases from J, leaving 15 bases between. CDR1 is LGHNA, CDR2 YSLEER, per germline. CDR3: CASSQITGFANYGYTF. The CDR3 DNA follows: TGCGCCAGCAGCCAAATTACGGGGTTCGCGAACTATGGCTACACCTTC.

This clone is categorized as medium-sized. The chain links TRBV5-1 to TRBJ1-2; 7 bases are shared with TRBD1. This CDR3 has 14 residues. The V segment lost 4 bases and the J segment 4 bases; nucleotides outside the gene matches: 7. Germline V gene lookup returns CDR1 SGHRS and CDR2 YFSETQ. DNA of the CDR3: TGCGCCAGCAGCCAAGGGGGACAGACCTATGGCTACACCTTC. Translated, it gives CASSQGGQTYGYTF.

The V gene is TRBV2, the J gene TRBJ1-5; D is unclear. The V and J ends lost 4 bases and 1 base respectively, with 8 bases between them. The V gene's germline CDR1 is SNHLY and CDR2 FYNNEI. CDR3 length: 14 amino acids. DNA of the CDR3: TGTGCCAGCAGTGCCAGCTCAAGCAATCAGCCCCAGCATTTT. Protein product: CASSASSSNQPQHF.

The J gene is TRBJ1-3, the V gene TRBV6-5; D remains unclear. The CDR3 sequence is 14 residues long. Between the trimmed V and J ends, which lost 6 bases and 0 bases, there was a span of 9 bases. Germline values: CDR1 MNHEY, CDR2 SVGAGI. The CDR3 coding sequence is TGTGCCAGCAGGCACCCAGACTCTGGAAACACCATATATTTT. Translated, it gives CASRHPDSGNTIYF.

This chain connects TRBV11-3 to TRBJ2-7; D might be TRBD1 (6 bases). The CDR3 has 13 amino acids. Germline CDR1 and CDR2: SGHNT and YENEEA. V was clipped by 1 base and J by 6 bases, with 10 bases between them. CDR3 sequence (DNA): TGTGCCAGCAGCTTAGGCCAGGGGCTCGAGCAGTACTTC. Translated, it gives CASSLGQGLEQYF. The full variable domain, in which reference TRBV11-3 and TRBJ2-7 provide the parts outside the CDR3, is EAGVVQSPRYKIIEKKQPVAFWCNPISGHNTLYWYLQNLGQGPELLIRYENEEAVDDSQLPKDRFSAERLKGVDSTLKIQPAELGDSAVYLCASSLGQGLEQYFGPGTRLTVT.

This chain connects TRBV4-3 to TRBJ2-1; D is possibly TRBD2 (7 bases). Trimming removed 8 bases at V and 5 bases at J, with 22 bases between. CDR1 and CDR2 from the germline V gene are LGHNA and YSLEER. The CDR3 is made up of 16 amino acids. The CDR3 region is CASPPRGLNTNNEQFF. The CDR3 bases are TGCGCCAGCCCTCCCAGGGGACTAAACACCAACAATGAGCAGTTCTTC.

This chain uses TRBV28 with TRBJ2-5; D is undetermined. CDR3 length: 16 amino acids. Germline lookup yields CDR1 MDHEN and CDR2 SYDVKM. V was trimmed by 1 base and J by 1 base, leaving 13 bases between them. DNA for the CDR3: TGTGCCAGCAGTTTATCGGGCACGGACCCCCAAGAGACCCAGTACTTC. Translation: CASSLSGTDPQETQYF.

Points on this clone: One end of the junction fails to match germline, which may point to a read error. This chain uses TRBV30 with TRBJ2-6; unclear D gene. The CDR3 totals 13 residues. Germline V gene lookup returns CDR1 GTSNPN and CDR2 SVGIG (reference sequence). The CDR3, as DNA: TGTGCCTGGAGAAGTTCTGAGGCCAACGTCCTGACTTTC. It translates to CAWRSSEANVLTF. Drawing the rest from reference TRBV30 and TRBJ2-6, the complete variable domain is SQTIHQWPATLVQPVGSPLSLECTVEGTSNPNLYWYRQAAGRGLQLLFYSVGIGQISSEVPQNLSASRPQDRQFILSSKKLLLSDSGFYLCAWRSSEANVLTFGAGSRLTVL.

The CDR3 DNA follows: TGCGCCAGCAGCCCTAGGATGAAAAGGGAGACCCAGTACTTC. Its protein is CASSPRMKRETQYF. This chain links TRBV5-1 with TRBJ2-5; unclear D gene. The germline V gene has CDR1 SGHRS and CDR2 YFSETQ. CDR3 length equals 14 residues. With 4 bases removed from V and 5 bases from J, the gap between germline ends came to 15 bases.

V usage is TRBV4-1 and J usage is TRBJ1-2; D is possibly TRBD1 (6 bases). Per germline, CDR1 MGHRA and CDR2 YSYEKL. Trimming removed 5 bases at V and 0 bases at J, with 16 bases between. The CDR3 has 16 amino acids. The CDR3 sequence is CASSYFIRGANYGYTF. Here the CDR3 DNA reads TGCGCCAGCAGCTACTTCATCAGGGGAGCTAACTATGGCTACACCTTC.

J is TRBJ2-1 and V is TRBV5-1; TRBD2 matches at 10 bases. CDR1 is SGHRS and CDR2 is YFSETQ in the germline V gene. Trimming at V came to 3 bases and at J to 0 bases, leaving 6 bases not matched to a gene. The CDR3 is 17 residues long. The CDR3 is CASSSRLAGSSYNEQFF. In DNA form, the CDR3 reads TGCGCCAGCAGCTCCAGACTAGCGGGCAGCTCCTACAATGAGCAGTTCTTC. Full variable domain (missing parts from reference TRBV5-1 and TRBJ2-1): KAGVTQTPRYLIKTRGQQVTLSCSPISGHRSVSWYQQTPGQGLQFLFEYFSETQRNKGNFPGRFSGRQFSNSRSEMNVSTLELGDSALYLCASSSRLAGSSYNEQFFGPGTRLTVL.

The V and J genes are TRBV5-1 and TRBJ1-1, with 9 bases fitting TRBD1. This CDR3 contains 15 residues. Germline V gene lookup returns CDR1 SGHRS and CDR2 YFSETQ. Losses at the gene ends were 3 bases for V and 6 bases for J; bases not matched to a gene: 9. As DNA, the CDR3 is TGCGCCAGCAGCTCCCCTGGGACAGGGAGGCCTGAAGCTTTCTTT. This encodes CASSSPGTGRPEAFF.